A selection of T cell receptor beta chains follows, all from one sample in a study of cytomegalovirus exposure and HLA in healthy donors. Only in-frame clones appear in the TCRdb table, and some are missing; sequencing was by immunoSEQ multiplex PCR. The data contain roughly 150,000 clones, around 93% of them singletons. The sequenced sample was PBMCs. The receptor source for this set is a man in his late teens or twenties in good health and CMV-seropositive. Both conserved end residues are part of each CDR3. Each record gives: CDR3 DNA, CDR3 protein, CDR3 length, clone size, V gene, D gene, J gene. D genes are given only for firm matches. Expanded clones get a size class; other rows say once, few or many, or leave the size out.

cdr3_nt: TGTGCCAGCAGCTATATAGCGGGAGGGCCCGGGGAGCTGTTTTTT
cdr3_aa: CASSYIAGGPGELFF
cdr3_length: 15
clone_size: NA
v_call: TRBV7-8
d_call: TRBD2
j_call: TRBJ2-2

cdr3_nt: TGCGCCAGCAGCATTCAAACAGGGGGCAATGAGCAGTTCTTC
cdr3_aa: CASSIQTGGNEQFF
cdr3_length: 14
clone_size: NA
v_call: TRBV5-1
d_call: TRBD1
j_call: TRBJ2-1

cdr3_nt: TGTGCCACCCGAGCGGGAGGGGTGACAGATACGCAGTATTTT
cdr3_aa: CATRAGGVTDTQYF
cdr3_length: 14
clone_size: NA
v_call: TRBV6-6
d_call: TRBD2
j_call: TRBJ2-3

cdr3_nt: TGTGCCAGCAGCCCAGTCCCTGTCGGGACAGGCTTCGGCAATGAGCAGTTCTTC
cdr3_aa: CASSPVPVGTGFGNEQFF
cdr3_length: 18
clone_size: NA
v_call: TRBV11-2
d_call: TRBD1
j_call: TRBJ2-1

cdr3_nt: TGTGCCAGCAGCCCGATGGCAGGACAGGAGAATTCACCCCTCCACTTT
cdr3_aa: CASSPMAGQENSPLHF
cdr3_length: 16
clone_size: NA
v_call: TRBV9
d_call: TRBD1
j_call: TRBJ1-6

cdr3_nt: TGCGCCAGCAGCTTGGACAACCAATGGGCTTTCTTT
cdr3_aa: CASSLDNQWAFF
cdr3_length: 12
clone_size: NA
v_call: TRBV5-1
d_call: NA
j_call: TRBJ1-1

cdr3_nt: TGTGCCAGCAGCTTAGCAGGGTTGGCGGGACCCGAGCAGTACTTC
cdr3_aa: CASSLAGLAGPEQYF
cdr3_length: 15
clone_size: NA
v_call: TRBV7-9
d_call: NA
j_call: TRBJ2-7

cdr3_nt: TGTGCCAGCAGTGACCAAGACCTAGGACGCGGCCGAGGACAGAGACCTAGCACAGATACGCAGTATTTT
cdr3_aa: CASSDQDLGRGRGQRPSTDTQYF
cdr3_length: 23
clone_size: NA
v_call: TRBV6-4
d_call: NA
j_call: TRBJ2-3

cdr3_nt: TGTGCCAGCAGTGACACTCAAGAGACCCAGTACTTC
cdr3_aa: CASSDTQETQYF
cdr3_length: 12
clone_size: NA
v_call: TRBV6-5
d_call: NA
j_call: TRBJ2-5

cdr3_nt: TGTGCCAGCAGCCCCACAGGGGACCCCTACGAGCAGTACTTC
cdr3_aa: CASSPTGDPYEQYF
cdr3_length: 14
clone_size: NA
v_call: TRBV2
d_call: TRBD1
j_call: TRBJ2-7

cdr3_nt: TGTGCCAGCAGCCATTTTGCCGGGAGAAACATTCAGTACTTC
cdr3_aa: CASSHFAGRNIQYF
cdr3_length: 14
clone_size: NA
v_call: TRBV7-8
d_call: NA
j_call: TRBJ2-4

cdr3_nt: TGTGCCAGCAGTTTATTTGGGACAGGGTGGTACGAGCAGTACTTC
cdr3_aa: CASSLFGTGWYEQYF
cdr3_length: 15
clone_size: NA
v_call: TRBV27
d_call: TRBD1
j_call: TRBJ2-7

cdr3_nt: TGCGCCAGCAGCCACGTAGGACAGGGACTCAACTATGGCTACACCTTC
cdr3_aa: CASSHVGQGLNYGYTF
cdr3_length: 16
clone_size: once
v_call: TRBV4-1
d_call: TRBD1
j_call: TRBJ1-2

cdr3_nt: TGTGCCAGCAGTTTAGTGGGAGGGCCACTTGGCATTCAGTACTTC
cdr3_aa: CASSLVGGPLGIQYF
cdr3_length: 15
clone_size: NA
v_call: TRBV27
d_call: TRBD2
j_call: TRBJ2-4

cdr3_nt: TGTGCCAGCAGCTTAGATCCGCTAGCGCCCTACGAGCAGTACTTC
cdr3_aa: CASSLDPLAPYEQYF
cdr3_length: 15
clone_size: once
v_call: TRBV7-2
d_call: NA
j_call: TRBJ2-7

cdr3_nt: TGTGCCAGCAGCTTGGGACCCGGGAGGACTGAAGCTTTCTTT
cdr3_aa: CASSLGPGRTEAFF
cdr3_length: 14
clone_size: NA
v_call: TRBV5-5
d_call: NA
j_call: TRBJ1-1

cdr3_nt: TGCAGCGTTCGAGGCGTCCAGGGCGAGCAGTACTTC
cdr3_aa: CSVRGVQGEQYF
cdr3_length: 12
clone_size: once
v_call: TRBV29-1
d_call: NA
j_call: TRBJ2-7

cdr3_nt: TGTGCCAGTAGTATCCCTCGGGAGACGCCGAGCTCCTACAATGAGCAGTTCTTC
cdr3_aa: CASSIPRETPSSYNEQFF
cdr3_length: 18
clone_size: once
v_call: TRBV19
d_call: NA
j_call: TRBJ2-1

cdr3_nt: TGCGCCAGCAGCTTGGACAGTACTGGGGCCAACGTCCTGACTTTC
cdr3_aa: CASSLDSTGANVLTF
cdr3_length: 15
clone_size: NA
v_call: TRBV5-1
d_call: NA
j_call: TRBJ2-6

cdr3_nt: TGTGCCAGCAGCTTAGACAGGGACACTGAAGCTTTCTTT
cdr3_aa: CASSLDRDTEAFF
cdr3_length: 13
clone_size: NA
v_call: TRBV7-7
d_call: NA
j_call: TRBJ1-1

cdr3_nt: TGCGCCAGCAGCCAAGATCGGGACAGGGGGCGCCAAGAGACCCAGTACTTC
cdr3_aa: CASSQDRDRGRQETQYF
cdr3_length: 17
clone_size: NA
v_call: TRBV4-1
d_call: TRBD1
j_call: TRBJ2-5

cdr3_nt: TGTGCCAGCAGTTTAAGTCGTTGGGACTCCGGCAGAGGCTACACCTTC
cdr3_aa: CASSLSRWDSGRGYTF
cdr3_length: 16
clone_size: NA
v_call: TRBV28
d_call: NA
j_call: TRBJ1-2

cdr3_nt: TGTGCCAGCAGTCCGACTAGCGGGAGGGTCGGCACCGGGGAGCTGTTTTTT
cdr3_aa: CASSPTSGRVGTGELFF
cdr3_length: 17
clone_size: NA
v_call: TRBV27
d_call: TRBD2
j_call: TRBJ2-2